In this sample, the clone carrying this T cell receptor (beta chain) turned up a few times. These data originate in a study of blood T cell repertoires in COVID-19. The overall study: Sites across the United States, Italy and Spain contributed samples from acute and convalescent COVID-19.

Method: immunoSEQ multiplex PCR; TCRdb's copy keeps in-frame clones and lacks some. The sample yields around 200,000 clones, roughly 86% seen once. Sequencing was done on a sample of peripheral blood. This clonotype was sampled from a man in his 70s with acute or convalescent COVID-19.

This chain's CDR3 is CATQRGSAPQHF. In DNA, the CDR3 is TGTGCCACCCAAAGGGGATCCGCGCCCCAGCATTTT. The chain is built from TRBV6-5 and TRBJ1-5, with D maybe TRBD1 (5 bases). The ends were cut back, 10 bases at V and 9 bases at J, with 16 bases in the middle. Germline CDR1 and CDR2: MNHEY and SVGAGI. The CDR3 runs 12 residues.